This T cell receptor (beta chain) was found in a study of T cell repertoires in cytomegalovirus infection. Turning to the study itself: Signatures in public TCR beta sequences pointed to both CMV infection and matching HLA type.

Trimming removed 5 bases from V and 1 base from J, with 16 bases in between. CDR1 is SGHTA and CDR2 is FQGNSA in the germline V gene. The CDR3 has 16 residues. This clonotype has more than one count but fewer than ten. TCRdb ran MiXCR on the reads and lists one entry per CDR3 protein. The sample includes 350,000 to 450,000 distinct CDR3 sequences, around 18% seen only once; the top ten take 7.5% to 9.5%. Material for sequencing was PBMCs. The TCR was taken from a human donor in good health (CMV status not recorded). Some clones in this sample may be carry-over from other donors' samples. The gene calls are TRBV7-2 and TRBJ2-3, with D possibly being TRBD1 or TRBD2 (5 bases each). CDR3 protein: CASSDSPLGGTDTQYF. The DNA of the CDR3 is TGTGCCAGCAGCGATAGCCCCCTGGGGGGCACAGATACGCAGTATTTT.